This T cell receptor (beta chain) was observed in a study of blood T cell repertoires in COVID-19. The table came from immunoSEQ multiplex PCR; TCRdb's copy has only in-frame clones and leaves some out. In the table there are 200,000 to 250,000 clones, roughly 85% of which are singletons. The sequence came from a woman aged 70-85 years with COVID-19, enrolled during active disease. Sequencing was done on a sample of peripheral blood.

CDR3 coding DNA: TGTGCCAGCAGCTCCGGTCCTCCTAGCACAGATACGCAGTATTTT. Protein product: CASSSGPPSTDTQYF. This rearrangement joins TRBV7-9 to TRBJ2-3, with D uncertain. The CDR3 covers 15 residues. Germline CDR1 SEHNR, CDR2 FQNEAQ (reference sequence). V dropped 4 bases and J dropped 0 bases, with 11 bases sitting between them.